Presented here are 27 T cell receptor beta chains from one specimen sequenced in a study of blood T cells in healthy people across ages. With a J-beta primer mix and a sample-barcoded 5' primer, a second PCR ran about 6 to 11 cycles. TCRdb re-called the 5' RACE reads through MiXCR, storing one row per CDR3 protein. The sample holds 1.5 million to 2 million distinct CDR3 sequences, around 36% seen once. The sample comprised blood. These receptors were collected from a woman aged 25 to 45 in good health.

This chain uses TRBV5-1 with TRBJ1-1; D gene uncertain. This CDR3 contains 17 residues. The germline V gene encodes CDR1 SGHRS and CDR2 YFSETQ. Trimming removed 7 bases from V and 0 bases from J, with 22 bases in between. CDR3 loop: CASASGRHGNLNTEAFF. Here the CDR3 DNA reads TGCGCCAGCGCCTCGGGTAGGCATGGAAACCTGAACACTGAAGCTTTCTTT.

This clonotype has more than one count but fewer than ten. CDR3 amino acids: CASSLLESRGPDTQYF. CDR3 nucleotide sequence: TGTGCCAGCAGCTTACTCGAGAGCCGGGGCCCAGATACGCAGTATTTT. The genes are TRBV7-9 and TRBJ2-3; possibly TRBD1 or TRBD2 for D (5 bases each). This CDR3 is built from 16 residues. V lost 2 bases and J 4 bases, leaving 16 bases between the germline ends. The germline gives CDR1 SEHNR, CDR2 FQNEAQ (reference sequence).

This clonotype was observed a few times. This chain links TRBV6-1 with TRBJ1-1; no definite D call. With 7 bases removed from V and 4 bases from J, the gap between germline ends came to 16 bases. Germline-derived CDR1 and CDR2 are MNHNS and SASEGT. This CDR3 has 14 residues. This CDR3 is CASTPWRGITEAFF. CDR3 DNA sequence: TGTGCCAGCACCCCGTGGAGAGGGATCACTGAAGCTTTCTTT.

This chain links TRBV20-1 with TRBJ2-3; tentative D call: TRBD2 (6 bases). CDR3 length: 12 amino acids. Trimming shortened V by 4 bases and J by 7 bases, and 12 bases separated the two germline ends. Germline values: CDR1 DFQATT, CDR2 SNEGSKA (reference sequence). This chain's CDR3 is CSATRETNTQYF. CDR3 sequence (DNA): TGCAGTGCTACCCGGGAGACCAATACGCAGTATTTT.

This clonotype was detected a few times. The chain couples TRBV6-4 to TRBJ1-5; 8 positions agree with TRBD1. The germline gives CDR1 MRHNA, CDR2 SNTAGT. V was clipped by 3 bases and J by 3 bases; unmatched bases: 7. CDR3 size: 16 residues. The CDR3 bases are TGTGCCAGCAGTGATACCCGGGACAGGACCAATCAGCCCCAGCATTTT. This sequence encodes CASSDTRDRTNQPQHF.

Comment on this clonotype: An end of the junction differs from the germline gene, which may be a read error. This CDR3 is CASSAQTGGTWELFF. Written as DNA, the CDR3 is TGCGCCAGCAGCGCGCAGACAGGGGGCACCTGGGAGCTGTTTTTT. The chain combines TRBV5-1 with TRBJ2-2, with 10 bases lining up with TRBD1. CDR3 length equals 15 residues. In germline, CDR1 is SGHRS, CDR2 YFSETQ.

The V gene is TRBV7-9, the J gene TRBJ1-1, with D unresolved. CDR3 length equals 13 residues. Trimming left V 4 bases short and J 2 bases short, with 8 bases between. CDR1 SEHNR and CDR2 FQNEAQ come from the germline V gene (reference sequence). CDR3 in DNA: TGTGCCAGCAGCTACTTAATCAACACTGAAGCTTTCTTT. Protein: CASSYLINTEAFF.

V gene TRBV27 combines with J gene TRBJ2-7, with 8 bases matching TRBD1. CDR3 length: 13 amino acids. V was clipped by 8 bases and J by 2 bases; unmatched bases: 5. Germline CDR1 MNHEY, CDR2 SMNVEV (reference sequence). The CDR3 DNA sequence: TGTGCCAGCGGACAGGGCCAAACCTACGAGCAGTACTTC. Encoded protein: CASGQGQTYEQYF.

This clonotype was picked up a small number of times. The J gene is TRBJ1-4, the V gene TRBV29-1, with D possibly matching TRBD1 (5 bases). This CDR3 spans 13 amino acids. V was pared by 3 bases and J by 7 bases, with 12 bases between. Germline CDR1 reads SQVTM; CDR2 reads ANQGSEA. The DNA for the CDR3 is TGCAGCGTTGAGTACGATGGGGCTGAAAAACTGTTTTTT. Its translation: CSVEYDGAEKLFF.

This clonotype was detected a few times. The chain recombines TRBV5-1 with TRBJ1-1, with TRBD1 as a possible D gene (5 bases). Germline CDR1 and CDR2: SGHRS and YFSETQ. The CDR3 loop spans 14 amino acids. Trimming took 4 bases from V and 4 from J, leaving 14 bases between them. The CDR3 bases are TGCGCCAGCAGCGGCGGGACTGTCGGCACTGAAGCTTTCTTT. Its translation is CASSGGTVGTEAFF. Full variable domain (outside the CDR3, taken from reference TRBV5-1 and TRBJ1-1): KAGVTQTPRYLIKTRGQQVTLSCSPISGHRSVSWYQQTPGQGLQFLFEYFSETQRNKGNFPGRFSGRQFSNSRSEMNVSTLELGDSALYLCASSGGTVGTEAFFGQGTRLTVV.

The genes are TRBV4-1 and TRBJ2-7; D gene unclear. Gene TRBJ2-5 matches the end of the DNA better, so the J call may be wrong. The CDR3 is made up of 17 amino acids. Germline V gene data show CDR1 as MGHRA and CDR2 as YSYEKL. In DNA, the CDR3 is TGCGCCAGCAGCCAAGTCGTCCGGGCCGCTCCCCAAGAGACCCAGTACTTC. This gives the protein CASSQVVRAAPQETQYF.

This clonotype turned up a few times. The gene calls are TRBV20-1 and TRBJ1-1; D is unresolved. Germline loops: CDR1 DFQATT, CDR2 SNEGSKA (reference sequence). The V end lost 0 bases, the J end lost 6 bases, and 11 bases lay between the germline ends. The CDR3 extends over 13 amino acids. DNA for the CDR3: TGCAGTGCTAGAGATCTTTCGGGGTCTGAAGCTTTCTTT. Translated: CSARDLSGSEAFF.

This clonotype was found once. V and J are TRBV3-1 and TRBJ2-5, with D maybe TRBD1 (6 bases). Germline CDR1 reads LGHDT; CDR2 reads YNNKEL (reference sequence). V dropped 0 bases and J dropped 6 bases, with 11 bases sitting between them. The CDR3 totals 14 residues. The CDR3: CASSQDRTGKTQYF. CDR3 nucleotides: TGTGCCAGCAGCCAAGATCGCACAGGGAAGACCCAGTACTTC.

With regard to this clonotype: The likely explanation is a read error, given a far larger clone one base away. The genes are TRBV20-1 and TRBJ2-1; D ambiguous. The CDR3 consists of 11 residues. The germline V gene encodes CDR1 DFQATT and CDR2 SNEGSKA (reference sequence). V shed 2 bases and J shed 4 bases, with 3 bases lying between them. The CDR3 DNA reads as TGCAGTGCTAGAAATTACAATGAGCAGTTCTTC. Translating it yields CSARNYNEQFF.

The V gene is TRBV20-1, the J gene TRBJ2-3; 16 bases line up with TRBD2. From germline, CDR1 is DFQATT and CDR2 SNEGSKA (reference sequence). The trim removed 6 bases at V and 4 bases at J, leaving 13 bases unmatched. The length of the CDR3 is 18 residues. The CDR3 bases are TGCAGTGCCCAAGTCCCGGGACTAGCGGGGGGGCGGTCAGATACGCAGTATTTT. Its protein is CSAQVPGLAGGRSDTQYF.

This clonotype appeared a single time. The J gene is TRBJ1-3, the V gene TRBV25-1; D call uncertain. Germline values: CDR1 MGHDK, CDR2 SYGVNS. The CDR3 loop spans 15 amino acids. V lost 0 bases and J 4 bases, leaving 10 bases between the germline ends. The CDR3 nucleotides are TGTGCCAGCAGTGAATACACCGTCCTCGGAAACACCATATATTTT. Translation: CASSEYTVLGNTIYF.

This clonotype was seen more than once but under ten times. The chain combines TRBV29-1 with TRBJ2-3; D is ambiguous. Trimming cost V 7 bases and J 7 bases, with 21 bases left between them. The CDR3 runs to 14 residues. The V gene's germline CDR1 is SQVTM and CDR2 ANQGSEA. The CDR3 loop is CSDLGPSASYTQYF. CDR3 in DNA: TGCAGCGACCTAGGACCTTCGGCCTCCTATACGCAGTATTTT.

This clonotype occurred many times. The J gene is TRBJ1-2, the V gene TRBV6-6, with D uncertain. The germline V gene encodes CDR1 MNHNY and CDR2 SVGAGI (reference sequence). CDR3 size: 14 residues. Trimming left V 2 bases short and J 0 bases short, with 7 bases between. The CDR3 nucleotides read TGTGCCAGCAGTTACGATACGACTAACTATGGCTACACCTTC. Amino acids: CASSYDTTNYGYTF.

The chain joins TRBV12-3 or TRBV12-4 to TRBJ1-5; D perhaps matches TRBD1 (5 bases). The CDR3 is 15 residues long. The germline V and J ends were trimmed by 5 bases and 2 bases, with 13 bases remaining between them. The CDR3 region is CASSQGDGGNQPQHF. The CDR3 nucleotides read TGTGCCAGCAGTCAAGGGGACGGAGGCAATCAGCCCCAGCATTTT.

This clonotype occurred once. The junction does not match germline at one end; this may be a read error. V gene TRBV7-6 combines with J gene TRBJ1-6; the D gene is possibly TRBD1 (5 bases). This CDR3 has 14 residues. CDR1 and CDR2 (germline): SGHVS, FNYEAQ. CDR3 sequence reads: CASTPGAVNSPFHF. The CDR3 DNA is TGTGCCAGCACCCCTGGGGCAGTCAATTCACCCTTCCACTTT. Based on the CDR3 plus reference TRBV7-6 and TRBJ1-6, the full variable domain is GAGVSQSPRYKVTKRGQDVALRCDPISGHVSLYWYRQALGQGPEFLTYFNYEAQQDKSGLPNDRFSAERPEGSISTLTIQRTEQRDSAMYRCASTPGAVNSPFHFGNGTRLTVT.

V and J are TRBV6-6 and TRBJ2-1; perhaps TRBD2 as D (5 bases). CDR3 length: 16 residues. The germline V gene has CDR1 MNHNY and CDR2 SVGAGI (reference sequence). Trimming stripped 2 bases from V and 5 bases from J, with 16 bases between. The DNA for the CDR3 is TGTGCCAGCAGTTACCTCGGGATCGGGGTGAACAATGAGCAGTTCTTC. Residues: CASSYLGIGVNNEQFF.

The sample holds a few counts of this clonotype. This chain uses TRBV6-1 with TRBJ1-2, with D unclear. Trimming took off 1 base at V and 2 bases at J, with 11 bases between the two ends. The CDR3 spans 15 residues. Germline V gene data show CDR1 as MNHNS and CDR2 as SASEGT. This CDR3 reads CASSEDPRVNYGYTF. The CDR3 nucleotides read TGTGCCAGCAGTGAAGATCCACGGGTCAACTATGGCTACACCTTC.

This clonotype showed up just a few times. The chain is built from TRBV12-3 or TRBV12-4 and TRBJ2-7, with TRBD2 as a possible D gene (5 bases). The CDR3 has 16 amino acids. V shed 6 bases and J shed 4 bases, with 22 bases lying between them. CDR3 in amino acids: CASSPGILSEGYEQYF. CDR3 bases: TGTGCCAGCAGCCCGGGGATTCTGTCGGAAGGATACGAGCAGTACTTC.

The chain is built from TRBV7-9 and TRBJ2-7; D call uncertain. Gene TRBJ2-5 matches the end of the DNA better, so the J call may be wrong. CDR3 length: 12 residues. Germline values: CDR1 SEHNR, CDR2 FQNEAQ (reference sequence). The CDR3 coding sequence is TGTGCCAGCAGCTTCGAAGGACAGACCCAGTACTTC. This translates into CASSFEGQTQYF.

This CDR3 reads CASSYMSSSHHEQYF. CDR3 nucleotide sequence: TGTGCCAGCAGTTACATGTCTAGCAGTCACCACGAGCAGTACTTC. The V and J genes are TRBV6-2 or TRBV6-3 and TRBJ2-7; tentatively, D is TRBD2 (5 bases). The V end lost 2 bases, the J end lost 5 bases, and 16 bases lay between the germline ends. The CDR3 runs 15 residues. The germline V gene has CDR1 MNHEY and CDR2 SVGEGT.

This clonotype has only a few counts. V gene TRBV7-9 combines with J gene TRBJ2-1, with D hard to call. The germline V and J ends were trimmed by 5 bases and 0 bases, with 11 bases remaining between them. The CDR3 spans 15 residues. Germline CDR1 and CDR2: SEHNR and FQNEAQ (reference sequence). The CDR3 here is CASSPSAVSYNEQFF. Here the CDR3 DNA reads TGTGCCAGCAGCCCCTCGGCGGTCTCCTACAATGAGCAGTTCTTC.

This chain connects TRBV5-5 to TRBJ2-3; 7 bases fit TRBD2. J lost 6 bases, V lost 1 base, and 11 bases had no gene match. CDR1 and CDR2 from the germline V gene are SGHKS and YYEKEE (reference sequence). This CDR3 is built from 16 residues. The CDR3 DNA reads as TGTGCCAGCAGCTTGTTTCCCAGCGGGGTGGGGGATACGCAGTATTTT. Protein sequence: CASSLFPSGVGDTQYF.